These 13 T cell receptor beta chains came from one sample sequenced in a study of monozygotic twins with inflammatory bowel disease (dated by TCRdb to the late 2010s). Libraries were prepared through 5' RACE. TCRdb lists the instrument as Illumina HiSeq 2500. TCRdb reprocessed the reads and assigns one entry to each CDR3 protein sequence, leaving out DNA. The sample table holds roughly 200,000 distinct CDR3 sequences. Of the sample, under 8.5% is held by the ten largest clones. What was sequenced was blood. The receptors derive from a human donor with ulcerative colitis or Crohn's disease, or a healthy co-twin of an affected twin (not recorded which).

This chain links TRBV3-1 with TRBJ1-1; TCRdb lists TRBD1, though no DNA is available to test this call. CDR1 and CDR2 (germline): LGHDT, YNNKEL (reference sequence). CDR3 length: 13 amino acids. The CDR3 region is CASSQNRDTEAFF.

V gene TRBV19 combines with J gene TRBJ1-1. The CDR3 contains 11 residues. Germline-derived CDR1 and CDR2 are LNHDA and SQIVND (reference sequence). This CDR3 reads CASSMSTEAFF.

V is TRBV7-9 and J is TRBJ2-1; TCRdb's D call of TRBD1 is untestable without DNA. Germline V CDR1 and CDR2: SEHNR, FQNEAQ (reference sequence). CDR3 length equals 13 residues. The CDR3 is CASSFLGGNEQFF.

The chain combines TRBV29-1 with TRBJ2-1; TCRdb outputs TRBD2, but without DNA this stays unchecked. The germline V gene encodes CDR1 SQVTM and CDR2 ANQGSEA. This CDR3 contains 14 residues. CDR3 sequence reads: CSAAIGGVGNEQFF.

Here the CDR3 reads CASSPIAGGPFQYF. The chain recombines TRBV18 with TRBJ2-5; the D gene TCRdb calls, TRBD2, cannot be checked with no DNA. The germline CDR1 and CDR2 sequences are KGHSH and LQKENI. This CDR3 region has 14 residues.

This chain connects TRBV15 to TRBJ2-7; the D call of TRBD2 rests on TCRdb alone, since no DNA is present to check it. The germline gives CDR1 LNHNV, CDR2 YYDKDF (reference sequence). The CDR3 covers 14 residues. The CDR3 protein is CATSRTSGGYEQYF.

The CDR3 is CSAQEGSGATDTQYF. The chain employs TRBV20-1 and TRBJ2-3; without DNA, the TCRdb call of TRBD2 cannot be checked. The CDR3 consists of 15 residues. Germline values: CDR1 DFQATT, CDR2 SNEGSKA (reference sequence).

CDR3: CASSPNPRSDTEAFF. V is TRBV18 and J is TRBJ1-1. The CDR3 loop spans 15 amino acids. Germline CDR1 and CDR2: KGHSH and LQKENI.

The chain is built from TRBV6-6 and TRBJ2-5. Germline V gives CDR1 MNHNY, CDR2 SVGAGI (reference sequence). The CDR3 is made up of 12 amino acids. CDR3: CASSYSMETQYF.

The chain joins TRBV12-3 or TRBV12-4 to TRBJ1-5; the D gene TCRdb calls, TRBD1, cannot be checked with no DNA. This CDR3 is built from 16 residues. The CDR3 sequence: CASSTQGQSKNQPQHF.

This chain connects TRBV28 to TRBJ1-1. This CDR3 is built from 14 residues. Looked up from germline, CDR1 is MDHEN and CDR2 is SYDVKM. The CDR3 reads CASRAYDGKTEAFF.

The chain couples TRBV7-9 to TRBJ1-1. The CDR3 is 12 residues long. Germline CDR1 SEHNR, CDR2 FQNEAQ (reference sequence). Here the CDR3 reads CASSWLNTEAFF.

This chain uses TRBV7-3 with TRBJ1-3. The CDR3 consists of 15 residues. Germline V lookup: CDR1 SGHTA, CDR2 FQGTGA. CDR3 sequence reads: CASSLLLSSGNTIYF.